The 32 T cell receptor beta chains given below trace back to one sample, sequenced in a study of early T cells in non-severe SARS-CoV-2 infection. In TCRdb, the 5' RACE reads were re-called with MiXCR into one record per CDR3 protein. Of 27,000 or so distinct CDR3 sequences listed, around 4.5% are singletons. Material for sequencing was whole blood. These receptors all stem from an adult who was a healthcare worker with PCR-confirmed SARS-CoV-2 infection or an uninfected control (not recorded which).

This clonotype was seen at least ten times. CDR3 loop: CASSFEGLAEFTGELFF. For the CDR3, the DNA is TGTGCCAGCAGTTTCGAGGGACTAGCGGAATTTACCGGGGAGCTGTTTTTT. The chain is built from TRBV12-3 or TRBV12-4 and TRBJ2-2, with 11 bases lining up with TRBD2. The CDR3 has 17 residues. J was trimmed by 5 bases and V by 3 bases; bases with no gene match: 8.

At least ten counts were recorded for this clonotype. CDR3 bases: TGTGCCATCAGTGACTTCGGTCCCAATCAGCCCCAGCATTTT. It codes for CAISDFGPNQPQHF. This chain joins TRBV10-3 and TRBJ1-5; D is uncertain. Trimming removed 3 bases at V and 3 bases at J, with 9 bases between. The CDR3 consists of 14 residues. The germline gives CDR1 ENHRY, CDR2 SYGVKD.

In this sample, this clonotype turned up many times. This chain connects TRBV11-3 to TRBJ2-5; 8 bases fit TRBD2. The ends lost 0 bases at V and 7 bases at J; junction bases unmatched: 13. This CDR3 comprises 17 residues. The germline V gene encodes CDR1 SGHNT and CDR2 YENEEA. Here the CDR3 DNA reads TGTGCCAGCAGCTTAGATCGCGAGCGGGAGCGACCGGGGACCCAGTACTTC. This gives the protein CASSLDRERERPGTQYF. The full variable domain, its missing parts supplied by reference TRBV11-3 and TRBJ2-5, is EAGVVQSPRYKIIEKKQPVAFWCNPISGHNTLYWYLQNLGQGPELLIRYENEEAVDDSQLPKDRFSAERLKGVDSTLKIQPAELGDSAVYLCASSLDRERERPGTQYFGPGTRLLVL.

This clonotype came up many times. The chain uses TRBV29-1 and TRBJ2-5; TRBD2 agrees at 7 bases. This CDR3 has 13 amino acids. V was clipped by 3 bases and J by 5 bases; unmatched bases: 6. Germline CDR1 is SQVTM and CDR2 is ANQGSEA. In DNA form, the CDR3 reads TGCAGCGTTGACCCTACTAGCGTGGAGACCCAGTACTTC. Translating gives CSVDPTSVETQYF.

This clonotype was observed a handful of times. This chain links TRBV28 with TRBJ2-7; maybe TRBD2 (6 bases). CDR3 size: 14 residues. CDR1 MDHEN and CDR2 SYDVKM come from the germline V gene. V was clipped by 3 bases and J by 7 bases, with 16 bases between them. In DNA, the CDR3 is TGTGCCAGCAGTTTTGGGAGGACCGGCGGGGAGCAGTACTTC. It encodes CASSFGRTGGEQYF.

The chain joins TRBV12-3 or TRBV12-4 to TRBJ1-1; no definite D call. V lost 2 bases, J lost 5 bases, and 9 bases lay in between. This CDR3 comprises 13 residues. The CDR3 bases are TGTGCCAGCAGTTTAAAGGAGGAGACTGAAGCTTTCTTT. Its protein product is CASSLKEETEAFF.

Within the sample, this clonotype is medium-sized. The rearrangement links TRBV11-1 to TRBJ2-1; 8 positions agree with TRBD2. Germline CDR1 SGHAT, CDR2 FQDESV (reference sequence). V was pared by 6 bases and J by 5 bases, with 6 bases of the junction left unmatched. The CDR3 is made up of 14 amino acids. DNA for the CDR3: TGTGCCAGCAGAAATAGCGGGACAAACAATGAGCAGTTCTTC. Translation gives CASRNSGTNNEQFF.

This clonotype was recorded at least ten times. The rearrangement links TRBV2 to TRBJ2-1, with D maybe TRBD2 (5 bases). Germline lookup yields CDR1 SNHLY and CDR2 FYNNEI. Trimming cost V 7 bases and J 6 bases, with 10 bases left between them. The CDR3 has 12 residues. The CDR3: CASNGLINEQFF. The CDR3 nucleotides read TGTGCCAGCAATGGACTCATCAATGAGCAGTTCTTC.

The sample holds many counts of this clonotype. The rearrangement uses TRBV7-2 and TRBJ1-2; 7 bases are a match to TRBD1. From germline, CDR1 is SGHTA and CDR2 FQGNSA. Trimming cost V 5 bases and J 6 bases; bases outside gene matches: 18. This CDR3 contains 17 residues. As DNA, the CDR3 is TGTGCCAGCAGCCCAAAGACAGGGCTAATTGTCGCGAATGGCTACACCTTC. Its protein product is CASSPKTGLIVANGYTF.

Here the CDR3 reads CSARKRGNEQFF. The CDR3 DNA sequence: TGCAGTGCTAGAAAGAGGGGGAATGAGCAGTTCTTC. The chain has TRBV20-1 and TRBJ2-1; D may be TRBD1 (6 bases). The germline V gene has CDR1 DFQATT and CDR2 SNEGSKA (reference sequence). Trimming left V 2 bases short and J 7 bases short, with 9 bases between. The length of the CDR3 is 12 residues.

V and J are TRBV11-2 and TRBJ2-3, with 13 bases matching TRBD2. Germline CDR1 is SGHAT and CDR2 is FQNNGV. This CDR3 is 19 amino acids long. The J segment lost 1 base and the V segment lost 2 bases, leaving 9 bases of the junction unmatched. This CDR3 is CASSLFPNTSGRGTDTQYF. The DNA for the CDR3 is TGTGCCAGCAGCTTATTCCCAAACACTAGCGGGAGGGGCACAGATACGCAGTATTTT.

Many counts were recorded for this clonotype. The rearrangement joins TRBV7-9 to TRBJ2-3; D gene uncertain. V lost 4 bases, J lost 5 bases, and 10 bases lay in between. The CDR3 totals 13 residues. CDR1 is SEHNR and CDR2 is FQNEAQ in the germline V gene (reference sequence). Here the CDR3 reads CASSSLYGDTQYF. CDR3 DNA sequence: TGTGCCAGCAGCTCGCTGTACGGAGATACGCAGTATTTT.

This clonotype has ten or more counts. This rearrangement joins TRBV4-3 to TRBJ2-1, with D hard to call. V was shortened by 0 bases and J by 10 bases, with 16 bases between the two germline ends. This CDR3 comprises 15 residues. The germline CDR1 and CDR2 sequences are LGHNA and YSLEER. CDR3 amino acids: CASSQDSVGAYEQFF. The CDR3 DNA follows: TGCGCCAGCAGCCAAGATTCGGTTGGAGCTTACGAGCAGTTCTTC.

In this sample, this clonotype turned up many times. The rearrangement uses TRBV20-1 and TRBJ2-2, with 10 bases matching TRBD2. Per germline, CDR1 DFQATT and CDR2 SNEGSKA (reference sequence). The CDR3 sequence is 15 residues long. The V gene end was trimmed by 6 bases and the J gene end by 5 bases; junction bases not matched to a gene: 9. CDR3 sequence reads: CSARPSGSRTGELFF. For the CDR3, the DNA is TGCAGTGCCCGCCCTAGCGGGAGTCGAACCGGGGAGCTGTTTTTT.

This clonotype was observed at least ten times. The chain joins TRBV7-3 to TRBJ2-2, with D tentatively TRBD1 (5 bases). Germline V gene data show CDR1 as SGHTA and CDR2 as FQGTGA. Trimming took off 2 bases at V and 4 bases at J, with 14 bases between the two ends. This CDR3 is 16 amino acids long. CDR3: CASSLGLGRPTGELFF. The CDR3 region has the DNA TGTGCCAGCAGCTTAGGTTTGGGGCGCCCCACCGGGGAGCTGTTTTTT. The variable domain in full, completed from reference TRBV7-3 and TRBJ2-2, reads GAGVSQTPSNKVTEKGKYVELRCDPISGHTALYWYRQSLGQGPEFLIYFQGTGAADDSGLPNDRFFAVRPEGSVSTLKIQRTERGDSAVYLCASSLGLGRPTGELFFGEGSRLTVL.

This clonotype was detected ten times or more. The chain carries TRBV7-9 and TRBJ2-5; the match to TRBD2 covers 8 bases. This CDR3 region has 15 residues. Trimming cost V 5 bases and J 5 bases; bases outside gene matches: 10. Per the germline V gene, CDR1 is SEHNR and CDR2 is FQNEAQ (reference sequence). The CDR3, as DNA: TGTGCCAGCAGCAACCTACCGGGACTAGGGGAGACCCAGTACTTC. Its translation: CASSNLPGLGETQYF. Together with reference TRBV7-9 and TRBJ2-5, the CDR3 gives the full variable domain: DTGVSQNPRHKITKRGQNVTFRCDPISEHNRLYWYRQTLGQGPEFLTYFQNEAQLEKSRLLSDRFSAERPKGSFSTLEIQRTEQGDSAMYLCASSNLPGLGETQYFGPGTRLLVL.

Only a few counts were recorded for this clonotype. V is TRBV19 and J is TRBJ1-3; D is unclear. With 1 base removed from V and 1 base from J, the gap between germline ends came to 5 bases. This CDR3 is 14 amino acids long. Germline CDR1 is LNHDA and CDR2 is SQIVND (reference sequence). CDR3 sequence: CASSIVTSGNTIYF. CDR3 nucleotides: TGTGCCAGTAGTATAGTGACGTCTGGAAACACCATATATTTT. The whole variable domain, filled in from reference TRBV19 and TRBJ1-3, reads DGGITQSPKYLFRKEGQNVTLSCEQNLNHDAMYWYRQDPGQGLRLIYYSQIVNDFQKGDIAEGYSVSREKKESFPLTVTSAQKNPTAFYLCASSIVTSGNTIYFGEGSWLTVV.

The chain uses TRBV20-1 and TRBJ2-3, with D perhaps assigned TRBD1 or TRBD2 (6 bases each). Germline V CDR1 and CDR2: DFQATT, SNEGSKA (reference sequence). The CDR3 contains 14 residues. V was trimmed by 4 bases and J by 1 base, leaving 12 bases between them. DNA for the CDR3: TGCAGTGCTACGGCAAGGGGGGGCACAGATACGCAGTATTTT. Its protein product is CSATARGGTDTQYF.

This clonotype came up many times. The CDR3 sequence is CASSTQDTEAFF. For the CDR3, the DNA is TGTGCCAGCAGCACACAGGACACTGAAGCTTTCTTT. The chain couples TRBV7-9 to TRBJ1-1; D perhaps matches TRBD1 (5 bases). Trimming cost V 5 bases and J 3 bases, with 7 bases left between them. This CDR3 is 12 amino acids long. Germline V gene lookup returns CDR1 SEHNR and CDR2 FQNEAQ (reference sequence).

This clonotype was counted ten times or more. This chain connects TRBV20-1 to TRBJ2-3; D is possibly TRBD1 (5 bases). CDR1 DFQATT and CDR2 SNEGSKA come from the germline V gene (reference sequence). CDR3 length: 15 amino acids. Trimming left V 1 base short and J 1 base short, with 12 bases between. The CDR3 loop is CSARGRSGRTDTQYF. The CDR3 DNA sequence: TGCAGTGCTAGAGGAAGGTCAGGGCGCACAGATACGCAGTATTTT.

This clonotype was counted at least ten times. This rearrangement joins TRBV6-6 to TRBJ2-1, with 8 nucleotides matching TRBD2. V shed 6 bases and J 5 bases; nucleotides not matched to a gene: 9. CDR3 size: 15 residues. The germline CDR1 and CDR2 sequences are MNHNY and SVGAGI (reference sequence). For the CDR3, the DNA is TGTGCCAGCAGAAAGGGACTAGTTACCAACAATGAGCAGTTCTTC. Its protein is CASRKGLVTNNEQFF.

Sample share makes this clonotype medium-sized. The chain recombines TRBV28 with TRBJ2-7; either TRBD1 or TRBD2 may supply D (6 bases each). The CDR3 is made up of 14 amino acids. The germline gives CDR1 MDHEN, CDR2 SYDVKM. V was shortened by 6 bases and J by 2 bases, with 14 bases between the two germline ends. CDR3 sequence (DNA): TGTGCCAGCAGCTCCAGGGGAGGCCCCTACGAGCAGTACTTC. Translated: CASSSRGGPYEQYF.

This clonotype was recorded at least ten times. The CDR3: CASSLTGAGTSGARELFF. CDR3 sequence (DNA): TGTGCCAGCAGCTTAACCGGGGCCGGGACTAGCGGAGCTCGGGAGCTGTTTTTT. The chain has TRBV7-3 and TRBJ2-2; 11 positions match TRBD2. This CDR3 contains 18 residues. The germline gives CDR1 SGHTA, CDR2 FQGTGA. V trimming: 0 bases; J trimming: 9 bases; junction bases outside the gene matches: 12.

This clonotype was counted ten times or more. This chain links TRBV25-1 with TRBJ2-3; weak D call: TRBD2 (6 bases). Germline assignment: CDR1 MGHDK and CDR2 SYGVNS. Trimming removed 1 base at V and 0 bases at J, with 14 bases between. This CDR3 comprises 17 residues. CDR3: CASSELGDGSSTDTQYF. In DNA form, the CDR3 reads TGTGCCAGCAGTGAATTGGGTGACGGGAGCAGCACAGATACGCAGTATTTT.

In its sample, this clonotype was seen many times. V gene TRBV4-3 combines with J gene TRBJ2-6, with D perhaps matching TRBD2 (5 bases). The V gene's germline CDR1 is LGHNA and CDR2 YSLEER. The CDR3 runs to 16 residues. Trimming took 0 bases from V and 0 from J, leaving 6 bases between them. The CDR3, as DNA: TGCGCCAGCAGCCAAGAGGGGAGCTCTGGGGCCAACGTCCTGACTTTC. Translating gives CASSQEGSSGANVLTF.

The table lists this clonotype with many counts. This sequence joins TRBV25-1 and TRBJ2-7; D is tentatively TRBD1 or TRBD2 (6 bases each). Trimming left V 8 bases short and J 4 bases short, with 18 bases between. Germline V gene lookup returns CDR1 MGHDK and CDR2 SYGVNS. The CDR3 extends over 14 amino acids. The CDR3 bases are TGTGCCAGCGGAGGGGTAGGGGGTCGGTACGAGCAGTACGTC. Translation: CASGGVGGRYEQYV.

This clonotype was picked up many times. This chain uses TRBV4-1 with TRBJ2-5; the D is unclear. With 4 bases removed from V and 1 base from J, the gap between germline ends came to 13 bases. Germline lookup yields CDR1 MGHRA and CDR2 YSYEKL. The length of the CDR3 is 15 residues. CDR3 sequence (DNA): TGCGCCAGCAGCCCGCCTGGACGGACCCAAGAGACCCAGTACTTC. Its protein product is CASSPPGRTQETQYF.

The CDR3 bases are TGTGCCAGCAGCTTACCAGGAAACACCGGGGAGCTGTTTTTT. It is translated as CASSLPGNTGELFF. The chain has TRBV7-9 and TRBJ2-2; D is unclear. Trimming pared 2 bases from V and 2 bases from J, leaving 6 bases between. Germline V gene data show CDR1 as SEHNR and CDR2 as FQNEAQ (reference sequence). CDR3 length: 14 amino acids.

The table lists this clonotype with many counts. The chain uses TRBV29-1 and TRBJ2-1, with no clear D. Germline values: CDR1 SQVTM, CDR2 ANQGSEA. Trimming removed 1 base from V and 3 bases from J, with 7 bases in between. This CDR3 spans 13 amino acids. The CDR3 loop is CSVEGAFYNEQFF. DNA of the CDR3: TGCAGCGTTGAAGGAGCTTTCTACAATGAGCAGTTCTTC.

This chain uses TRBV5-1 with TRBJ2-2, with D perhaps matching TRBD2 (6 bases). Trimming shortened V by 5 bases and J by 2 bases, and 13 bases separated the two germline ends. The germline V gene has CDR1 SGHRS and CDR2 YFSETQ. The CDR3 consists of 15 residues. CDR3 protein: CASRPGTENTGELFF. The CDR3 nucleotides read TGCGCCAGCAGACCCGGGACTGAAAACACCGGGGAGCTGTTTTTT.

This clonotype showed up many times. The J gene is TRBJ2-5, the V gene TRBV29-1; TRBD2 is a possible D gene (5 bases). V lost 6 bases to trimming and J lost 3 bases, with 11 bases between them. The germline gives CDR1 SQVTM, CDR2 ANQGSEA. The CDR3 loop spans 12 amino acids. DNA for the CDR3: TGCAGCGTGGAGGCAGGTGAAGAGACCCAGTACTTC. Protein sequence: CSVEAGEETQYF.

This clonotype was detected many times. The chain carries TRBV27 and TRBJ2-1, with 10 bases lining up with TRBD2. The germline V gene has CDR1 MNHEY and CDR2 SMNVEV (reference sequence). With V trimmed by 6 bases and J by 2 bases, 7 bases remained unmatched. This CDR3 contains 16 residues. CDR3 amino acids: CASSRAGTSAYNEQFF. CDR3 DNA sequence: TGTGCCAGCAGCCGCGCCGGGACTAGCGCCTACAATGAGCAGTTCTTC.